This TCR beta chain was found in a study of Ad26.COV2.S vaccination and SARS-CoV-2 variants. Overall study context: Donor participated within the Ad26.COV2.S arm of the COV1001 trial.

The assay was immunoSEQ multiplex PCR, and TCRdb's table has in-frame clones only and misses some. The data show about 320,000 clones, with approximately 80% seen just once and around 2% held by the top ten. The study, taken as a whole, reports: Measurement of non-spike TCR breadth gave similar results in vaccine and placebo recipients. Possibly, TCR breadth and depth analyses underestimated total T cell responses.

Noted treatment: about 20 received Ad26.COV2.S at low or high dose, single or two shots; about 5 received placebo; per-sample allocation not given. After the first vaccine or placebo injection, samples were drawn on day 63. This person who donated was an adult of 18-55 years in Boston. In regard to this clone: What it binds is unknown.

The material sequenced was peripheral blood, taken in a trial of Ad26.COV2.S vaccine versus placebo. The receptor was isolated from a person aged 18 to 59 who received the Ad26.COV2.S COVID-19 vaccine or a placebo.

The CDR3 spells CASSLTSGHSYNEQFF. The CDR3 nucleotides are TGTGCCAGCAGTTTAACCAGCGGTCACTCCTACAATGAGCAGTTCTTC. The J gene is TRBJ2-1, the V gene TRBV27; possibly TRBD2 for D (5 bases). V shed 2 bases and J shed 0 bases, with 11 bases lying between them. Germline loops: CDR1 MNHEY, CDR2 SMNVEV (reference sequence). CDR3 size: 16 residues.